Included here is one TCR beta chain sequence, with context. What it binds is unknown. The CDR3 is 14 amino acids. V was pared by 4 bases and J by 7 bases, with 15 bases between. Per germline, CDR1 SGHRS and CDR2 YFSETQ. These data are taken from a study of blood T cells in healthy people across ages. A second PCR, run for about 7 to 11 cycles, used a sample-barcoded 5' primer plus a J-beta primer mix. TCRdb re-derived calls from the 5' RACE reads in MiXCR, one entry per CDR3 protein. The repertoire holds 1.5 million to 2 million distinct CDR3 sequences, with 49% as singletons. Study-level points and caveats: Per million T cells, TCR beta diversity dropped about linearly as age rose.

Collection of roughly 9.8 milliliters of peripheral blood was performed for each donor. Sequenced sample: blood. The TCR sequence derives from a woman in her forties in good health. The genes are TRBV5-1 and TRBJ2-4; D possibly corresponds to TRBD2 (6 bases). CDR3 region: CASSAGLEKNIQYF. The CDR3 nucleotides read TGCGCCAGCAGCGCGGGACTGGAGAAGAACATTCAGTACTTC.